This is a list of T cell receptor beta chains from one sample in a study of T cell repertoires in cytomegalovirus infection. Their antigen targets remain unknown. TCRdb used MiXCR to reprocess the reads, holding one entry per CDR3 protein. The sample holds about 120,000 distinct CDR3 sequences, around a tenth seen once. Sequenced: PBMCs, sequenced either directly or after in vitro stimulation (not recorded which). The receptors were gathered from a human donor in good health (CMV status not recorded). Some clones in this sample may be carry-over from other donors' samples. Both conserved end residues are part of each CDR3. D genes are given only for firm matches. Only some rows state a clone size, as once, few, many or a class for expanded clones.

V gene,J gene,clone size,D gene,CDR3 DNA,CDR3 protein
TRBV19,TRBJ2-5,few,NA,TGTGCCAGTAGTATTGAGGGGGGCGGTGAGACCCAGTACTTC,CASSIEGGGETQYF
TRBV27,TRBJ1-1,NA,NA,TGTGCCAGCAGTTTACTTGGACAGACTGAAGCTTTCTTT,CASSLLGQTEAFF
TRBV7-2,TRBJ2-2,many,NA,TGTGCCAGCAGCGGAGGCGGGTTCACCGGGGAGCTGTTTTTT,CASSGGGFTGELFF
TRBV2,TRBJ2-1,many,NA,TGTGCCAGCAGTAACGCCAGGGGAAATGAGCAGTTCTTC,CASSNARGNEQFF
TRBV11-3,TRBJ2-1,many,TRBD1,TGTGCCAGCAGCCCCGGACAGGGTCCGATCTATGAGCAGTTCTTC,CASSPGQGPIYEQFF
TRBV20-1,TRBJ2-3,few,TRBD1,TGCAGTGCTAGACCGCCGGACAGGGACACAGATACGCAGTATTTT,CSARPPDRDTDTQYF
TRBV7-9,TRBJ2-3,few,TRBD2,TGTGCCAGCAGCCCCGGGACTAGCGGCCACGGGATGTGGCAGTATTTT,CASSPGTSGHGMWQYF
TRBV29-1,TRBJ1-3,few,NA,TGCAGCGCGGTAAAAAGCTCTGGAAACACCATATATTTT,CSAVKSSGNTIYF
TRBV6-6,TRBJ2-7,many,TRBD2,TGTGCCAGCAGTAGAATAGCGGGAACCTCCTACGAGCAGTACTTC,CASSRIAGTSYEQYF
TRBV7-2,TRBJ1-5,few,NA,TGTGCCAGCAGCTTCTCGGACGGCAATCAGCCCCAGCATTTT,CASSFSDGNQPQHF
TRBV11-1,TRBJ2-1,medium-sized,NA,TGTGCCAGCAGCCTAGCGTATTCTTACAATGAGCAGTTCTTC,CASSLAYSYNEQFF
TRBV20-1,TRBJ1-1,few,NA,TGCAGTGCTAGAGATCCGAACACTGAAGCTTTCTTT,CSARDPNTEAFF
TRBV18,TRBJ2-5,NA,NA,TGTGTCAGCTCACCACCGTCGGGACTAGAGACCCAGTACTTC,CVSSPPSGLETQYF
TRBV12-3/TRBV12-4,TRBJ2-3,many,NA,TGTGCCAGCAGTCCGCCGGGACTGCCTACGCAGTATTTT,CASSPPGLPTQYF
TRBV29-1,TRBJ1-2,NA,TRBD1,TGCAGCGTTGCGCCCCTGGGCAGGGGGAAAGGCTACACCTTC,CSVAPLGRGKGYTF
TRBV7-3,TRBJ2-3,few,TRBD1,TGTGCCAGCAGCTTAAACGGACAGGGGGTAAATACGCAGTATTTT,CASSLNGQGVNTQYF
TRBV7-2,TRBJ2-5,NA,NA,TGTGCCAGCAGCCCCGCGGGGAGGCCCGAGACCCAGTACTTC,CASSPAGRPETQYF
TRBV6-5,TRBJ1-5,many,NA,TGTGCCAGCAGATCTTATAGCAATCAGCCCCAGCATTTT,CASRSYSNQPQHF
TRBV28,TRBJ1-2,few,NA,TGTGCCAGCAGTTTACCCCGCCAGGGCAATGGCTACACCTTC,CASSLPRQGNGYTF
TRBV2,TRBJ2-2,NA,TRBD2,TGTGCCAGCAGTTGGACTAGCGGGAGAGGGGCGAACACCGGGGAGCTGTTTTTT,CASSWTSGRGANTGELFF
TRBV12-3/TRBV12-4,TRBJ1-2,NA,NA,TGTGCCAGTGAAGGTGGAGCAGCTAACTATGGCTACACCTTC,CASEGGAANYGYTF
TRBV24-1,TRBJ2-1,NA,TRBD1,TGTGCCACCAGCAGGAAAAGACAGGGAGTGGATGAGCAGTTCTTC,CATSRKRQGVDEQFF